This T cell receptor (beta chain) stems from a study of T cell changes during pregnancy in multiple sclerosis. Sequencing was performed with immunoSEQ multiplex PCR; in TCRdb, only in-frame clones are kept and a portion is missing. The table lists some 70,000 clones, roughly 92% of them singletons. Sequencing was performed on CD8+ T cells from peripheral blood mononuclear cells, taken in the third trimester of pregnancy. The sequence was collected from a female donor in good health, enrolled as a control in a pregnancy study.

The CDR3 DNA follows: TGTGCCAGCAGTGAATCGGGGACAGGTTCGAACACCGGGGAGCTGTTTTTT. Translating gives CASSESGTGSNTGELFF. V and J are TRBV6-1 and TRBJ2-2; 8 bases are a match to TRBD1. Germline assignment: CDR1 MNHNS and CDR2 SASEGT. The CDR3 is made up of 17 amino acids. With 2 bases clipped from V and 0 bases from J, the junction kept 5 bases outside the gene matches.